This paragraph covers one T cell receptor beta chain sequence. In its sample, this clone was seen a few times. It has no known antigen specificity. It has no much larger one-base neighbor in the sample; base qualities were not kept. The record originates from a study of blood T cell repertoires in COVID-19 (dated by TCRdb to 2018 to 2020). About the study as a whole: The collaborator samples originated in the United States, Italy and Spain and spanned the acute and convalescent phases of COVID-19. The repertoires were released in a freely available public database meant as a resource for research on the immune response to SARS-CoV-2. Samples came from the ongoing ImmuneRACE study (first 160 participants) plus 1,254 subjects from 6 global collaborators. The material from the prospective study consisted of cDNA or gDNA derived from T cells, B-cell-depleted T cells, or PBMCs. Subjects who had been exposed to COVID-19, were actively infected with it, or had recovered from it provided the deeply sampled blood TCRbeta repertoires that made up the dataset. Where available, HLA class I and class II types were obtained from metadata supplied by the sample provider rather than from assay-based typing. Sample metadata almost always included a de-identified subject ID, COVID-19 status, age in years and sex.

General findings and caveats noted by the study authors: Clinical and demographic metadata were provided uncurated, with the amount varying by source and participant.

One collaborating source in Seattle enrolled patients during active infection and followed them longitudinally through the course of disease. Each collaborating institution followed its own protocols to collect whole blood in K2EDTA tubes. For TCRbeta analysis, collaborator samples were shipped as frozen whole blood, as isolated PBMCs, or as DNA extracted from either sample type. V lost 6 bases and J lost 5 bases, and the count of bases not matched to a germline gene is 5. CDR3 length: 13 amino acids, cysteine to phenylalanine. Only CDR3 DNA remains: 39 bases, in frame from the first base. CDR1 is given as LNHDA and CDR2 as SQIVND, both from the germline V gene (reference sequence). TCRbeta CDR3 regions were amplified from genomic DNA by means of the immunoSEQ Assay, a bias-controlled multiplex PCR. Concerning the study's data processing: The number of nucleated cells in each sample was estimated from the amplification of reference gene primers within the assay. Sequence reads were collapsed and filtered to measure the absolute abundance of every unique TCRbeta CDR3 rearrangement. For each sample, productive Simpson clonality was calculated as the square root of Simpson's diversity index over productive rearrangements. The table comes from immuneACCESS by way of TCRdb, which keeps in-frame sequences with V and J called. Part of the clones is missing from these tables; in studies checked, under half for an unresolved V gene and the rest for unknown reasons. That table supplies the V and J calls and clone size; D and trimming were determined from the DNA. The sample table shows 130,000 to 150,000 clones, and over 75% are seen once. Of the sample, around 8% is held by the ten largest clones.

The receptor's source is a woman aged 60 to 75 with COVID-19, enrolled during active disease. Material for sequencing was peripheral blood. The rearranged segments are TRBV19 and TRBJ1-1; 8 middle bases align to TRBD1. The sequence in DNA is TGTGCCAGTAGCAGACAGGGGAGAACTGAAGCTTTCTTT. Its amino acids are CASSRQGRTEAFF.